Presented here are 13 T cell receptor beta chains from one specimen sequenced in a study of CD8 T cells in Susac syndrome (dated by TCRdb to about 2019). The library was prepared using the immunoSEQ multiplex PCR assay. RNA was extracted using the RNeasy kit, and roughly 0.5 to 1 microgram was reverse transcribed with random hexamers. TCRdb handled the public reads itself, with Q25 trimming in fastp and clone calling in MiXCR, and kept productive beta chains. For every CDR3 protein sequence, its rows merge into one entry that carries the most common genes and DNA. The sample table lists 100,000 to 150,000 distinct CDR3 sequences, about 92% of them with a count of one. Clones ranked in the top ten supply approximately 0.093% of the sample. Sequenced: CD4+ T cells from PBMCs. These receptors all stem from a human donor with multiple sclerosis.

The CDR3, as DNA: TGTGCCAGCTCACCGGGGATTCAAGAGACCCAGTACTTC. Translating gives CASSPGIQETQYF. The chain is built from TRBV18 and TRBJ2-5; D gene unclear. This CDR3 is 13 amino acids long. CDR1 is KGHSH and CDR2 is LQKENI in the germline V gene. The V end was cut by 3 bases, the J end by 2 bases, with 7 bases between.

The DNA of the CDR3 is TGTGCCAGCTCACCAAAACGCGGGGGGACGGCGGATACGCAGTATTTT. It yields the protein CASSPKRGGTADTQYF. The gene calls are TRBV18 and TRBJ2-3; 8 bases agree with TRBD2. This CDR3 spans 16 amino acids. From germline, CDR1 is KGHSH and CDR2 LQKENI. J lost 6 bases, V lost 2 bases, and 10 bases had no gene match.

J is TRBJ2-7 and V is TRBV12-5; 7 nucleotides match TRBD1. Germline lookup yields CDR1 LGHNT and CDR2 FRNRAP. The CDR3 is 15 residues long. After removal of 1 base from V and 2 bases from J, the junction contained 5 bases not matched to a gene. The CDR3 spells CASGLGDRHPYEQYF. The CDR3 DNA sequence: TGTGCTAGTGGTTTGGGGGACAGACACCCCTACGAGCAGTACTTC. Using reference TRBV12-5 and TRBJ2-7 for the parts outside the CDR3, the full variable domain is DARVTQTPRHKVTEMGQEVTMRCQPILGHNTVFWYRQTMMQGLELLAYFRNRAPLDDSGMPKDRFSAEMPDATLATLKIQPSEPRDSAVYFCASGLGDRHPYEQYFGPGTRLTVT.

The rearrangement links TRBV15 to TRBJ2-7; the D gene could be TRBD1 or TRBD2 (6 bases each). Germline V gene lookup returns CDR1 LNHNV and CDR2 YYDKDF (reference sequence). The length of the CDR3 is 14 residues. V lost 5 bases and J lost 1, with 12 bases in between. CDR3 coding DNA: TGTGCCACCAGCCCCGGGGGCCAGTCCTACGAGCAGTACTTC. Amino acid sequence: CATSPGGQSYEQYF. Full variable domain (rest looked up from reference TRBV15 and TRBJ2-7): DAMVIQNPRYQVTQFGKPVTLSCSQTLNHNVMYWYQQKSSQAPKLLFHYYDKDFNNEADTPDNFQSRRPNTSFCFLDIRSPGLGDTAMYLCATSPGGQSYEQYFGPGTRLTVT.

The rearrangement joins TRBV5-8 to TRBJ2-7, with D tentatively TRBD1 or TRBD2 (5 bases each). The CDR3 has 15 amino acids. Looked up from germline, CDR1 is SGHTS and CDR2 is YDEGEE. V lost 0 bases and J 3 bases, leaving 13 bases between the germline ends. Written as DNA, the CDR3 is TGTGCCAGCAGCTTGGTAGTAGGGGCGGGCTACGAGCAGTACTTC. This codes for CASSLVVGAGYEQYF.

V is TRBV2 and J is TRBJ1-1; possible D gene TRBD1, 5 bases. The CDR3 covers 13 residues. CDR1 is SNHLY and CDR2 is FYNNEI in the germline V gene. V dropped 4 bases and J dropped 3 bases, with 9 bases sitting between them. This CDR3 is CASSGVQDTEAFF. The DNA of the CDR3 is TGTGCCAGCAGTGGTGTACAGGACACTGAAGCTTTCTTT.

The gene calls are TRBV7-2 and TRBJ1-2, with D possibly being TRBD1 (6 bases). With 4 bases removed from V and 7 bases from J, the gap between germline ends came to 16 bases. CDR1 SGHTA and CDR2 FQGNSA come from the germline V gene. The CDR3 has 14 amino acids. The chain's CDR3 is CASSSDRRGGGYTF. The CDR3 DNA reads as TGTGCCAGCAGCTCGGACAGACGAGGGGGTGGCTACACCTTC.

The genes are TRBV12-3 or TRBV12-4 and TRBJ1-1, with TRBD1 as a possible D gene (6 bases). The CDR3 spans 13 residues. V shed 8 bases and J shed 0 bases, with 10 bases lying between them. CDR3 sequence (DNA): TGTGCCAGCCTCGGACAGATGAACACTGAAGCTTTCTTT. Protein: CASLGQMNTEAFF.

The rearrangement uses TRBV5-4 and TRBJ2-5; D is possibly TRBD2 (5 bases). CDR1 and CDR2 from the germline V gene are SGHNT and YYREEE (reference sequence). The V end was cut by 0 bases, the J end by 7 bases, with 10 bases between. CDR3 length equals 13 residues. The CDR3 spells CASSLEYSGTQYF. The CDR3 bases are TGTGCCAGCAGCTTGGAATACAGCGGGACCCAGTACTTC. The variable domain in full, completed from reference TRBV5-4 and TRBJ2-5, reads ETGVTQSPTHLIKTRGQQVTLRCSSQSGHNTVSWYQQALGQGPQFIFQYYREEENGRGNFPPRFSGLQFPNYSSELNVNALELDDSALYLCASSLEYSGTQYFGPGTRLLVL.

V is TRBV5-6 and J is TRBJ2-5; no firm D call. There are 12 residues in the CDR3. Germline values: CDR1 SGHDT, CDR2 YYEEEE. V was shortened by 4 bases and J by 3 bases, with 7 bases between the two germline ends. This CDR3 reads CASSNPKETQYF. CDR3 nucleotide sequence: TGTGCCAGCAGCAACCCCAAAGAGACCCAGTACTTC.

The V call is TRBV2, the J call TRBJ1-4; 7 bases map to TRBD1. CDR1 SNHLY and CDR2 FYNNEI come from the germline V gene. Unmatched junction bases numbered 10, after V lost 4 bases and J lost 5 bases. The CDR3 is 16 amino acids. The CDR3 protein is CASSVGGTDENEKLFF. Written as DNA, the CDR3 is TGTGCCAGCAGTGTCGGCGGGACAGACGAAAATGAAAAACTGTTTTTT.

This chain links TRBV19 with TRBJ1-1, with D maybe TRBD1 (5 bases). Trimming took off 11 bases at V and 0 bases at J, with 16 bases between the two ends. There are 14 residues in the CDR3. Germline CDR1 LNHDA, CDR2 SQIVND (reference sequence). CDR3 DNA sequence: TGTGCCTGCATAAGGGAGGGGATGAACACTGAAGCTTTCTTT. Encoded protein: CACIREGMNTEAFF. Full variable domain (outside the CDR3, taken from reference TRBV19 and TRBJ1-1): DGGITQSPKYLFRKEGQNVTLSCEQNLNHDAMYWYRQDPGQGLRLIYYSQIVNDFQKGDIAEGYSVSREKKESFPLTVTSAQKNPTAFYLCACIREGMNTEAFFGQGTRLTVV.

V is TRBV12-3 or TRBV12-4 and J is TRBJ2-7; a weak D match, TRBD1 (5 bases). The CDR3 consists of 14 residues. Trimming stripped 4 bases from V and 5 bases from J, with 15 bases between. Here the CDR3 reads CASSSTGPPDEQYF. In nucleotides, the CDR3 is TGTGCCAGCAGTTCTACAGGACCCCCCGACGAGCAGTACTTC.